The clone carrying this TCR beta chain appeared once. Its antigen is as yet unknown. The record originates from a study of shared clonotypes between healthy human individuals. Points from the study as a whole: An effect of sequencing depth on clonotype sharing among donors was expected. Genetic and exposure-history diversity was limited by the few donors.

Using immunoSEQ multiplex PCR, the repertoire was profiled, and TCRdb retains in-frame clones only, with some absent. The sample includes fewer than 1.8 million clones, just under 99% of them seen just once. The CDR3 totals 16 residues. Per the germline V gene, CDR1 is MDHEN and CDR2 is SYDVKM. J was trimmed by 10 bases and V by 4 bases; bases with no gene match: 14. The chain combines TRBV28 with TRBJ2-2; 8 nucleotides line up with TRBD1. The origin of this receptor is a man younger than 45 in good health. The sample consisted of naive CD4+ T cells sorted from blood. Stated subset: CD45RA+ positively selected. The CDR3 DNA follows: TGTGCCAGCAGTTCGTGGATCAGGGGGCTAGGAGAGGAGCTGTTTTTT. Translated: CASSSWIRGLGEELFF.